Following are 11 T cell receptor beta chains from one sample sequenced in a study of metastatic and nonmetastatic thyroid tumors (TCRdb year 2020). Libraries were prepared through PCR. Reads for this sample came from an Illumina HiSeq 4000. The raw public data were reprocessed by TCRdb itself: fastp quality trimming at Q25, MiXCR clonotype calling, in-frame beta chains only. For this sample the table gives under 20,000 clones, of which 16% were detected only once. Clones ranked in the top ten supply less than 20% of the sample. None of the patients had been given any treatment before thyroid surgery. The specimen sequenced was blood. The receptors come from a male donor with papillary thyroid cancer or a benign thyroid nodule (not recorded which). Some clones in this sample may be carry-over from other donors' samples.

This clone was observed at least ten times. Other DNA variants within this sample encode the same CDR3. This sequence joins TRBV20-1 and TRBJ2-7; a weak D match, TRBD2 (6 bases). Germline V CDR1 and CDR2: DFQATT, SNEGSKA (reference sequence). The CDR3 has 14 residues. Trimming left V 7 bases short and J 3 bases short, with 19 bases between. The CDR3 here is CSVHGTGGDYEQYF. In nucleotides, the CDR3 is TGCAGTGTCCACGGGACTGGGGGTGACTACGAGCAGTACTTC.

This clone was counted ten times or more. A much larger clone sits a single nucleotide away, making a read error possible. The sample contains more than one DNA sequence encoding this CDR3. The rearrangement uses TRBV6-1 and TRBJ1-2, with D unresolved. With 6 bases removed from V and 12 bases from J, the gap between germline ends came to 17 bases. Germline V gene lookup returns CDR1 MNHNS and CDR2 SASEGT. This CDR3 is 12 amino acids long. The CDR3 reads CASRDLRLGHTF. The CDR3 nucleotides are TGTGCCAGCAGGGACTTGCGGCTAGGCCACACCTTC.

At least ten counts were recorded for this clone. The V call is TRBV12-3 or TRBV12-4, the J call TRBJ2-1, with 8 bases that match TRBD2. CDR3 length: 16 amino acids. The V segment lost 6 bases and the J segment 4 bases; nucleotides outside the gene matches: 11. The CDR3 region has the DNA TGTGCCAGCAGCAAAAGGTTCCCGGGAGGGTACAATGAGCAGTTCTTC. Translating it yields CASSKRFPGGYNEQFF.

This clone was picked up many times. This chain links TRBV19 with TRBJ2-7; 12 bases agree with TRBD2. J was trimmed by 6 bases and V by 4 bases; bases with no gene match: 7. The germline V gene encodes CDR1 LNHDA and CDR2 SQIVND (reference sequence). The CDR3 runs to 15 residues. The CDR3 region is CASSTRLAGALEQYF. Here the CDR3 DNA reads TGTGCCAGTAGTACAAGACTAGCGGGAGCCCTCGAGCAGTACTTC. The full variable domain, with the rest looked up from reference TRBV19 and TRBJ2-7, is DGGITQSPKYLFRKEGQNVTLSCEQNLNHDAMYWYRQDPGQGLRLIYYSQIVNDFQKGDIAEGYSVSREKKESFPLTVTSAQKNPTAFYLCASSTRLAGALEQYFGPGTRLTVT.

This clone was recorded at least ten times. J is TRBJ1-6 and V is TRBV27; D is perhaps TRBD1 (5 bases). The CDR3 is 18 amino acids. Germline values: CDR1 MNHEY, CDR2 SMNVEV (reference sequence). V lost 0 bases and J lost 4, with 16 bases in between. CDR3 protein: CASSLSSRGWGYNSPLHF. The DNA for the CDR3 is TGTGCCAGCAGTTTATCGAGTAGGGGTTGGGGATATAATTCACCCCTCCACTTT.

Ten or more counts support this clone. The genes are TRBV12-3 or TRBV12-4 and TRBJ2-1; TRBD1 might be the D (5 bases). Trimming took 3 bases from V and 4 from J, leaving 10 bases between them. This CDR3 contains 14 residues. The CDR3 DNA sequence: TGTGCCAGCAGTTTTGAGACAGCTTACAATGAGCAGTTCTTC. Translating it yields CASSFETAYNEQFF.

This clone was found many times. The chain combines TRBV5-1 with TRBJ2-3; 9 nucleotides line up with TRBD1. Trimming removed 1 base from V and 2 bases from J; junction bases left unmatched: 2. This CDR3 spans 15 amino acids. Germline V gene sequence: CDR1 SGHRS, CDR2 YFSETQ. In DNA, the CDR3 is TGCGCCAGCAGCTTGACAGGGGGCGACACAGATACGCAGTATTTT. It encodes CASSLTGGDTDTQYF.

This clone was seen repeatedly, ten times or more. V usage is TRBV7-2 and J usage is TRBJ2-4, with 7 bases that match TRBD2. CDR3 length equals 14 residues. The V and J ends lost 6 bases and 11 bases, in that order; junction bases with no gene match: 13. Germline V CDR1 and CDR2: SGHTA, FQGNSA. This CDR3 is CASRRLPGGYFQYF. CDR3 DNA sequence: TGTGCCAGCAGACGTCTGCCGGGAGGTTACTTTCAGTACTTC.

Ten or more counts support this clone. This chain connects TRBV20-1 to TRBJ2-3, with no clear D. This CDR3 has 13 amino acids. V was shortened by 0 bases and J by 2 bases, with 6 bases between the two germline ends. Germline V CDR1 and CDR2: DFQATT, SNEGSKA (reference sequence). CDR3 loop: CSAREPTTDTQYF. The CDR3 DNA reads as TGCAGTGCTAGAGAGCCGACCACAGATACGCAGTATTTT.

Many counts were recorded for this clone. The chain uses TRBV27 and TRBJ2-6; D perhaps matches TRBD2 (5 bases). The CDR3 has 15 amino acids. Looked up from germline, CDR1 is MNHEY and CDR2 is SMNVEV (reference sequence). With 6 bases removed from V and 4 bases from J, the gap between germline ends came to 13 bases. The CDR3 here is CASSPGGGGANVLTF. The CDR3 DNA reads TGTGCCAGCAGCCCAGGAGGCGGAGGGGCCAACGTCCTGACTTTC.

By sample share, this clone is medium-sized. The CDR3 region is CASSQRTGNGYTF. The CDR3 region has the DNA TGCGCCAGCAGCCAAAGGACAGGGAATGGCTACACCTTC. J is TRBJ1-2 and V is TRBV4-3, with 8 bases fitting TRBD1. The CDR3 loop spans 13 amino acids. V trimming: 2 bases; J trimming: 6 bases; junction bases outside the gene matches: 2. Germline V gene lookup returns CDR1 LGHNA and CDR2 YSLEER.